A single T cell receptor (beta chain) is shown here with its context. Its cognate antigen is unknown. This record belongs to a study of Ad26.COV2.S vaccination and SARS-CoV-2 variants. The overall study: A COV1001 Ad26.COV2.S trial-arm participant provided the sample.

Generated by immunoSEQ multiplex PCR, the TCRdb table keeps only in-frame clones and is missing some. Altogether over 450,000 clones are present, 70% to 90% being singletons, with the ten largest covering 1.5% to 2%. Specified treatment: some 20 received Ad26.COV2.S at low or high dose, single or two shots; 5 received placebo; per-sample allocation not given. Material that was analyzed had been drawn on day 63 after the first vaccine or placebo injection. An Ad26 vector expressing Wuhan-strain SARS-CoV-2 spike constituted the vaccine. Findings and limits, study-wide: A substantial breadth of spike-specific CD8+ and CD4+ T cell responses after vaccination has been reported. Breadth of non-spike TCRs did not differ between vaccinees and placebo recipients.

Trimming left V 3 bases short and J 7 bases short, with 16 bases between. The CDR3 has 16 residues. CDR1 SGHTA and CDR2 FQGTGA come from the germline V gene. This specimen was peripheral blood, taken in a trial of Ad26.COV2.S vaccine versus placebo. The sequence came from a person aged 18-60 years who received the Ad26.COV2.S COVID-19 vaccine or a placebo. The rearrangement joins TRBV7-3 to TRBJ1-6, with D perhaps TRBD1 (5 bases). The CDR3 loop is CASSFQSRGLNSPLHF. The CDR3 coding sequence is TGTGCCAGCAGCTTCCAAAGCCGGGGCCTCAATTCACCCCTCCACTTT.